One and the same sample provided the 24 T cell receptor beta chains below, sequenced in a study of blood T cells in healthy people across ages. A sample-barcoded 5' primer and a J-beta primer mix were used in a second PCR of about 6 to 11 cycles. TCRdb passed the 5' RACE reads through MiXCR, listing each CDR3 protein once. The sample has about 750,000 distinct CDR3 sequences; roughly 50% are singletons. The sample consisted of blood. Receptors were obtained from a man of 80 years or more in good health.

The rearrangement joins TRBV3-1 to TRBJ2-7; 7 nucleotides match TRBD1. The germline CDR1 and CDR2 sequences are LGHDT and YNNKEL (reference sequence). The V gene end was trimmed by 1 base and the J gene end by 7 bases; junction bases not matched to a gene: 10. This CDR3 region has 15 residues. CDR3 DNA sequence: TGTGCCAGCAGCCAAGTTTCCGGGACAGCTAATGAGCAGTACTTC. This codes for CASSQVSGTANEQYF.

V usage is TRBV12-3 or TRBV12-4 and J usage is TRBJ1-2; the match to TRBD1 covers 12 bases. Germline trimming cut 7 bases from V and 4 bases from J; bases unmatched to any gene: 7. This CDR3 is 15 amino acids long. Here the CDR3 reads CASTVGTGGSYGYTF. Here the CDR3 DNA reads TGTGCCAGCACCGTAGGGACAGGGGGCAGCTATGGCTACACCTTC.

In DNA form, the CDR3 reads TGCAGTGCCGAAAGGGCTAGCGGGCTTTTCTACACAGGGACAGATACGCAGTATTTT. Translated, it gives CSAERASGLFYTGTDTQYF. The chain couples TRBV20-1 to TRBJ2-3, with TRBD2 matching over 8 bases. The V segment lost 6 bases and the J segment 3 bases; nucleotides outside the gene matches: 23. The CDR3 has 19 residues. Germline CDR1 DFQATT, CDR2 SNEGSKA (reference sequence).

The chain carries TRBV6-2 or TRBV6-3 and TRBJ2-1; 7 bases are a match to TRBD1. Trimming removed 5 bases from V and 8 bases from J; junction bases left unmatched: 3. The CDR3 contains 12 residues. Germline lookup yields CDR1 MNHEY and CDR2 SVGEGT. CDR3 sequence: CASSPGQDEQFF. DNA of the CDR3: TGTGCCAGCAGTCCCGGACAGGATGAGCAGTTCTTC.

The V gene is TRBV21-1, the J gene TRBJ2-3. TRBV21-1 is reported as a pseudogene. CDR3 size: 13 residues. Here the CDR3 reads CASSKVEIWYAYF. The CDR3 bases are TGTGCCAGCAGCAAAGTGGAGATATGGTACGCGTATTTT.

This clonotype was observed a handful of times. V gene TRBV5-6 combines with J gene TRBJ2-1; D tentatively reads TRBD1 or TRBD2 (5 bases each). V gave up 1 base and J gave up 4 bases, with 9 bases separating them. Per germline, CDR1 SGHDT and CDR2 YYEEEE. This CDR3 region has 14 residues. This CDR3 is CASSLRDLYNEQFF. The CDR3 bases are TGTGCCAGCAGCTTGCGGGACCTTTACAATGAGCAGTTCTTC.

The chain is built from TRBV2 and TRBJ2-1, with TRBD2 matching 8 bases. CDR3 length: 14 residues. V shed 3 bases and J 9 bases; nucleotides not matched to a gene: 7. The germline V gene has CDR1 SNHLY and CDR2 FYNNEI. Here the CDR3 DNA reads TGTGCCAGCAGTGAGCTAGGCCGGGGGGGTGAGCAGTTCTTC. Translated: CASSELGRGGEQFF. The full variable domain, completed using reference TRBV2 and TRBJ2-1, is EPEVTQTPSHQVTQMGQEVILRCVPISNHLYFYWYRQILGQKVEFLVSFYNNEISEKSEIFDDQFSVERPDGSNFTLKIRSTKLEDSAMYFCASSELGRGGEQFFGPGTRLTVL.

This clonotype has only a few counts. CDR3 amino acids: CASSPASGESEQFF. The CDR3 DNA follows: TGTGCCAGCAGCCCCGCGTCGGGGGAGAGTGAGCAGTTCTTC. The chain links TRBV3-1 to TRBJ2-1, with a weak D call TRBD2 (6 bases). Germline CDR1 LGHDT, CDR2 YNNKEL (reference sequence). Between the trimmed V and J ends, which lost 4 bases and 9 bases, there was a span of 16 bases. This CDR3 contains 14 residues.

DNA of the CDR3: TGTGCCACCAGCACACGACAGACTAACTATGGCTACACCTTC. As protein: CATSTRQTNYGYTF. The J gene is TRBJ1-2, the V gene TRBV15; D is possibly TRBD1 (5 bases). V lost 4 bases to trimming and J lost 0 bases, with 9 bases between them. The CDR3 is 14 residues long. CDR1 and CDR2 (germline): LNHNV, YYDKDF (reference sequence).

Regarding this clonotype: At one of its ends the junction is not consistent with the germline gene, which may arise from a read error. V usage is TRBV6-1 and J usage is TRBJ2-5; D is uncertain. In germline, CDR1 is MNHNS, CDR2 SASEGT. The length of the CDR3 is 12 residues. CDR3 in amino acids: CASSPGVETRYF. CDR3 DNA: TGTGCCAGCAGCCCTGGGGTGGAGACCCGGTACTTC.

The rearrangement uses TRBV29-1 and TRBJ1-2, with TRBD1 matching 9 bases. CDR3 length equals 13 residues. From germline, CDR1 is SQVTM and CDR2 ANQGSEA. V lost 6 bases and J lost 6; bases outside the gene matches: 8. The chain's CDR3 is CSVLTGGIDGYTF. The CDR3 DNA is TGCAGCGTCTTGACAGGGGGTATCGATGGCTACACCTTC.

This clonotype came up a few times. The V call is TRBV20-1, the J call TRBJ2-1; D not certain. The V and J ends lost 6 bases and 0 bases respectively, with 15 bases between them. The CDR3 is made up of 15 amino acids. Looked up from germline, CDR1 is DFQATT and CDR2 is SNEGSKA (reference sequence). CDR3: CSALWALSSYNEQFF. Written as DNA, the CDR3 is TGCAGTGCCCTATGGGCCCTGAGCTCCTACAATGAGCAGTTCTTC.

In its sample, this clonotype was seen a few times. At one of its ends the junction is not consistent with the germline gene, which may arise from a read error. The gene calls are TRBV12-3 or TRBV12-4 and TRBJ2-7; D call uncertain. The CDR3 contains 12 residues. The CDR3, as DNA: TGCGCTATCGGCGGATTATACTACGAGCAGTACTTC. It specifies CAIGGLYYEQYF.

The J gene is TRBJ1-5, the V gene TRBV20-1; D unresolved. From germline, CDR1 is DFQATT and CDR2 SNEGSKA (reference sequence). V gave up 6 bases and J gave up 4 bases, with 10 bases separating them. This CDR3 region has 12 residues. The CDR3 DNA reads TGCAGTGCGGCCCGTGCTAATCAGCCCCAGCATTTT. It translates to CSAARANQPQHF.

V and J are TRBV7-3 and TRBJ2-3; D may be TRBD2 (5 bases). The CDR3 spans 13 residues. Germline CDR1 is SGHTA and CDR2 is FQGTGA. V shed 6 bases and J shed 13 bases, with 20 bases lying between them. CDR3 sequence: CASSPTGGAREYF. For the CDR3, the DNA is TGTGCCAGCAGTCCCACCGGAGGCGCTAGGGAGTATTTT.

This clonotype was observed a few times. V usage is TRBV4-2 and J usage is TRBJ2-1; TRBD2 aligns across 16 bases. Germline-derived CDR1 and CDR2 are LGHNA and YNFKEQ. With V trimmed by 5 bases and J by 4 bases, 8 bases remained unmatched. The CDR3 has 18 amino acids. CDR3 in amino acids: CASSKSGGLAGGYNEQFF. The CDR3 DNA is TGTGCCAGCAGCAAGTCCGGGGGACTAGCGGGGGGGTACAATGAGCAGTTCTTC.

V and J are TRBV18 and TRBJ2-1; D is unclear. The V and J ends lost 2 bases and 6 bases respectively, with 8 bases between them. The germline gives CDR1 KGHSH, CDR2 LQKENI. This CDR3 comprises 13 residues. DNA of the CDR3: TGTGCCAGCTCACCAATGGGAATCAATGAGCAGTTCTTC. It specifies CASSPMGINEQFF.

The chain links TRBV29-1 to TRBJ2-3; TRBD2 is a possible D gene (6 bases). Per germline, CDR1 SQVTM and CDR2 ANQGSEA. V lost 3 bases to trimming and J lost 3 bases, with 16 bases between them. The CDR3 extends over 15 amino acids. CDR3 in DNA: TGCAGCGTTGAGGTCCTAGCGACGCGGACAGATACGCAGTATTTT. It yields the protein CSVEVLATRTDTQYF.

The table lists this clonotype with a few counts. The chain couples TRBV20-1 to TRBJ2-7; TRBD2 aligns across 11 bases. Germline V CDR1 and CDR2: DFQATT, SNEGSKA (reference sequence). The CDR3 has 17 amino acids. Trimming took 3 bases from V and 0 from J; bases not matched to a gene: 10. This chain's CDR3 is CSARGTGTSGSSYEQYF. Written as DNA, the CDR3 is TGCAGTGCTAGGGGGACAGGGACTAGCGGTAGCTCCTACGAGCAGTACTTC.

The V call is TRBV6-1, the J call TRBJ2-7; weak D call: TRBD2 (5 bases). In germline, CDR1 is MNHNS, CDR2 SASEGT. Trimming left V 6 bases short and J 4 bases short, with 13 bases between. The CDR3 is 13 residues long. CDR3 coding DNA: TGTGCCAGCAGCGCACTCCCGGGGTACGAGCAGTACTTC. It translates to CASSALPGYEQYF.

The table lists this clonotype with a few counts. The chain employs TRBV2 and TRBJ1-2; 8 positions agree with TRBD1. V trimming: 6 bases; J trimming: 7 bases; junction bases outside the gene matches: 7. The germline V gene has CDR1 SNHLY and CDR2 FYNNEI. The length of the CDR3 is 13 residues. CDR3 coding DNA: TGTGCCAGCAGAGGACAGGGATCGAGTGGCTACACCTTC. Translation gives CASRGQGSSGYTF.

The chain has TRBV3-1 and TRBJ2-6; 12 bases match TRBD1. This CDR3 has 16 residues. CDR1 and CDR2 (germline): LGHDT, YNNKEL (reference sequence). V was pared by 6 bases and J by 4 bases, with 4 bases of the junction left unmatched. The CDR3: CASRGTGGLGANVLTF. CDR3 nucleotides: TGTGCCAGCAGGGGGACAGGGGGCCTGGGGGCCAACGTCCTGACTTTC.

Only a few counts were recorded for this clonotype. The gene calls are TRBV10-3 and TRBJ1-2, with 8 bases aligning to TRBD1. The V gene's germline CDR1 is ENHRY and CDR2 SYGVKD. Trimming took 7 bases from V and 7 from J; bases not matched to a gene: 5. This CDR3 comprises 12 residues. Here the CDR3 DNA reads TGTGCCATCATGAGTGACAGGGGTGGCTACACCTTC. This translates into CAIMSDRGGYTF.

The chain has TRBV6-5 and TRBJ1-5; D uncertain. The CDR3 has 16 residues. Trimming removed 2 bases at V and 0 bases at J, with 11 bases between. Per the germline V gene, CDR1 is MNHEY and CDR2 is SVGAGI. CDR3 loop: CASSYTADFSNQPQHF. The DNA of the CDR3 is TGTGCCAGCAGTTACACTGCCGACTTTAGCAATCAGCCCCAGCATTTT.